The 23 T cell receptor beta chains given below trace back to one sample, sequenced in a study of follicular helper T cells after annual influenza vaccination. Time point of the sample: 2014-2015 season, pre-vaccination. Data came from immunoSEQ multiplex PCR; TCRdb stores just in-frame clones and leaves some out. In the table there are over 11,000 clones, about 83% of which are singletons. The input for sequencing was CXCR5- memory CD4+ T cells sorted from blood, taken on the day of influenza vaccination. Source of these receptors: an adult who received the influenza vaccine.

This clone was seen only a few times. The chain joins TRBV28 to TRBJ1-5; 8 nucleotides match TRBD1. Germline V gene data show CDR1 as MDHEN and CDR2 as SYDVKM. J was trimmed by 6 bases and V by 3 bases; bases with no gene match: 4. The CDR3 spans 14 residues. The CDR3 region has the DNA TGTGCCAGCAGTTTGCCAGGGGGCCTTCAGCCCCAGCATTTT. Its protein product is CASSLPGGLQPQHF.

The chain carries TRBV7-2 and TRBJ2-1, with 7 bases fitting TRBD1. The CDR3 is made up of 13 amino acids. Germline V lookup: CDR1 SGHTA, CDR2 FQGNSA. Trimming removed 4 bases from V and 12 bases from J; junction bases left unmatched: 9. CDR3 sequence (DNA): TGTGCCAGCAGCTCGGGACAGTCAACCGCGCAGTTCTTC. Encoded protein: CASSSGQSTAQFF.

CDR3 DNA: TGTGCCAGCAGTACAGGGGCGAGGCTTTACGAGCAGTACTTC. Protein sequence: CASSTGARLYEQYF. The chain couples TRBV28 to TRBJ2-7, with 7 bases identical to TRBD1. Germline CDR1 reads MDHEN; CDR2 reads SYDVKM. CDR3 length: 14 amino acids. The ends lost 5 bases at V and 4 bases at J; junction bases unmatched: 8.

This clone was seen more than once but under ten times. The chain joins TRBV4-1 to TRBJ1-6, with D maybe TRBD1 (5 bases). The CDR3 contains 16 residues. The V gene lost 0 bases and the J gene lost 4 bases, with 10 bases spanning the gap. Germline CDR1 reads MGHRA; CDR2 reads YSYEKL. CDR3 in DNA: TGCGCCAGCAGCCAAGACCGGGGGGGTTATAATTCACCCCTCCACTTT. This codes for CASSQDRGGYNSPLHF.

The rearrangement links TRBV7-2 to TRBJ1-4; D gene unclear. The V gene lost 3 bases and the J gene lost 7 bases, with 12 bases spanning the gap. The CDR3 is 14 residues long. Germline CDR1 is SGHTA and CDR2 is FQGNSA. Here the CDR3 DNA reads TGTGCCAGCAGCTTTCGTCGGAGTTCTGAAAAACTGTTTTTT. Amino acid sequence: CASSFRRSSEKLFF.

The chain is built from TRBV11-2 and TRBJ1-4; D may be TRBD1 (5 bases). This CDR3 contains 18 residues. Trimming removed 3 bases at V and 6 bases at J, with 23 bases between. Looked up from germline, CDR1 is SGHAT and CDR2 is FQNNGV. CDR3 residues: CASSFLVAQGRRDEKLFF. CDR3 coding DNA: TGTGCCAGCAGCTTCCTAGTTGCGCAGGGCCGTAGAGATGAAAAACTGTTTTTT.

CDR3 nucleotide sequence: TGTGCCAGCAACACCGATCAGGGACGGGAGACCCAGTACTTC. It yields the protein CASNTDQGRETQYF. V gene TRBV7-2 combines with J gene TRBJ2-5, with D possibly being TRBD1 or TRBD2 (5 bases each). The ends were cut back, 7 bases at V and 5 bases at J, with 17 bases in the middle. The CDR3 totals 14 residues. The germline CDR1 and CDR2 sequences are SGHTA and FQGNSA.

The chain recombines TRBV7-8 with TRBJ2-5; D is uncertain. The CDR3 is 12 amino acids. The V and J ends lost 3 bases and 3 bases respectively, with 5 bases between them. The germline V gene encodes CDR1 SGHVS and CDR2 FQNEAQ. CDR3 bases: TGTGCCAGCAGCTTCCTGGAAGAGACCCAGTACTTC. Translating gives CASSFLEETQYF.

Here the CDR3 DNA reads TGTGCCAGCAGCCCAGGGGACTGGCGGGGGCGCACAGATACGCAGTATTTT. Translating gives CASSPGDWRGRTDTQYF. V gene TRBV7-9 combines with J gene TRBJ2-3, with D perhaps matching TRBD2 (7 bases). Trimming took 5 bases from V and 1 from J, leaving 19 bases between them. The CDR3 totals 17 residues. CDR1 SEHNR and CDR2 FQNEAQ come from the germline V gene (reference sequence).

This clone was recorded once. The rearrangement uses TRBV5-4 and TRBJ2-5, with TRBD1 identical over 8 bases. The junction had 3 bases not matched to a gene; V was cut back by 0 bases and J by 5 bases. CDR1 is SGHNT and CDR2 is YYREEE in the germline V gene (reference sequence). The CDR3 contains 14 residues. CDR3 nucleotide sequence: TGTGCCAGCAGCTTGGACAGGGGGGTGGAGACCCAGTACTTC. It encodes CASSLDRGVETQYF.

This clone was counted between two and nine times. This chain joins TRBV7-2 and TRBJ1-5; possible D gene TRBD1, 5 bases. The CDR3 runs 15 residues. Per the germline V gene, CDR1 is SGHTA and CDR2 is FQGNSA. Trimming took off 5 bases at V and 1 base at J, with 12 bases between the two ends. This chain's CDR3 is CASSPTGLSNQPQHF. CDR3 DNA: TGTGCCAGCAGCCCCACAGGTTTAAGCAATCAGCCCCAGCATTTT.

This chain connects TRBV19 to TRBJ1-4, with 7 bases that match TRBD1. This CDR3 is built from 17 residues. CDR1 and CDR2 from the germline V gene are LNHDA and SQIVND (reference sequence). The V gene end was trimmed by 4 bases and the J gene end by 0 bases; junction bases not matched to a gene: 8. Written as DNA, the CDR3 is TGTGCCAGTAGTACCAGACAGGGAGGCACAACTAATGAAAAACTGTTTTTT. It translates to CASSTRQGGTTNEKLFF.

The chain links TRBV14 to TRBJ2-2; D gene ambiguous. V gave up 0 bases and J gave up 1 base, with 3 bases separating them. Germline V CDR1 and CDR2: SGHDN, FVKESK. The CDR3 has 14 amino acids. The CDR3 DNA sequence: TGTGCCAGCAGCCAAGATTTGAACACCGGGGAGCTGTTTTTT. Amino acid sequence: CASSQDLNTGELFF.

This chain links TRBV28 with TRBJ1-1; D is ambiguous. Trimming shortened V by 7 bases and J by 5 bases, and 14 bases separated the two germline ends. Per the germline V gene, CDR1 is MDHEN and CDR2 is SYDVKM. This CDR3 region has 13 residues. This chain's CDR3 is CASTEGYRTEAFF. The CDR3 DNA sequence: TGTGCCAGCACCGAGGGATATCGGACTGAAGCTTTCTTT.

The chain recombines TRBV6-1 with TRBJ2-1; D unclear. The CDR3 spans 17 residues. Germline CDR1 and CDR2: MNHNS and SASEGT. The V end was cut by 0 bases, the J end by 4 bases, with 16 bases between. The CDR3: CASSEAPTLSPYNEQFF. The CDR3 bases are TGTGCCAGCAGTGAAGCACCTACCCTCTCCCCATACAATGAGCAGTTCTTC.

The V call is TRBV9, the J call TRBJ2-1, with D perhaps being TRBD1 or TRBD2 (5 bases each). The germline CDR1 and CDR2 sequences are SGDLS and YYNGEE. This CDR3 has 17 residues. V was shortened by 3 bases and J by 4 bases, with 20 bases between the two germline ends. For the CDR3, the DNA is TGTGCCAGCAGCGCCCGAACCGGGACCCAGATGTACAATGAGCAGTTCTTC. This translates into CASSARTGTQMYNEQFF.

The rearrangement uses TRBV5-6 and TRBJ2-7, with TRBD1 matching 8 bases. CDR3 length equals 16 residues. Germline CDR1 is SGHDT and CDR2 is YYEEEE. V shed 4 bases and J 2 bases; nucleotides not matched to a gene: 11. CDR3 bases: TGTGCCAGCAGCAGCGATCCCAGGGGGCGCGCCTACGAGCAGTACTTC. Translating gives CASSSDPRGRAYEQYF.

The chain joins TRBV28 to TRBJ1-4; weak D call: TRBD1 (6 bases). Germline V gene data show CDR1 as MDHEN and CDR2 as SYDVKM. CDR3 length: 13 amino acids. V was trimmed by 5 bases and J by 8 bases, leaving 12 bases between them. Here the CDR3 reads CASSRGTSEKLFF. The CDR3 nucleotides read TGTGCCAGCAGTCGGGGGACATCAGAAAAACTGTTTTTT.

V and J are TRBV11-3 and TRBJ1-2; D gene uncertain. Trimming removed 5 bases at V and 4 bases at J, with 11 bases between. This CDR3 is built from 13 residues. Germline values: CDR1 SGHNT, CDR2 YENEEA. CDR3 in DNA: TGTGCCAGCAGCCCCAAAGGGATCTATGGCTACACCTTC. Translated: CASSPKGIYGYTF.

The chain combines TRBV7-9 with TRBJ2-2; TRBD1 matches 7 bases. CDR3 length: 14 residues. CDR1 is SEHNR, CDR2 FQNEAQ, per germline (reference sequence). Trimming removed 1 base from V and 6 bases from J; junction bases left unmatched: 2. CDR3 protein: CASSLDRGPGELFF. DNA of the CDR3: TGTGCCAGCAGCTTAGACAGGGGCCCCGGGGAGCTGTTTTTT.

The chain couples TRBV5-1 to TRBJ2-3, with D unclear. Trimming took off 3 bases at V and 3 bases at J, with 8 bases between the two ends. The CDR3 is 13 residues long. Germline lookup yields CDR1 SGHRS and CDR2 YFSETQ. The DNA of the CDR3 is TGCGCCAGCAGCTACGAGAGAACAGATACGCAGTATTTT. Translating it yields CASSYERTDTQYF.

The chain employs TRBV4-1 and TRBJ2-1, with D perhaps TRBD1 or TRBD2 (5 bases each). The CDR3 is 19 residues long. The V end was cut by 0 bases, the J end by 0 bases, with 18 bases between. Per the germline V gene, CDR1 is MGHRA and CDR2 is YSYEKL. The CDR3 loop reads CASSQEGVTVLYSYNEQFF. The CDR3 DNA sequence: TGCGCCAGCAGCCAAGAGGGGGTTACGGTTTTATACTCCTACAATGAGCAGTTCTTC.

The rearrangement uses TRBV15 and TRBJ1-6; D perhaps matches TRBD1 (6 bases). V shed 0 bases and J shed 8 bases, with 17 bases lying between them. There are 17 residues in the CDR3. Germline-derived CDR1 and CDR2 are LNHNV and YYDKDF (reference sequence). The CDR3 sequence: CATSRDPGQGSHSPLHF. CDR3 coding DNA: TGTGCCACCAGCAGAGATCCGGGTCAGGGGTCTCATTCACCCCTCCACTTT.